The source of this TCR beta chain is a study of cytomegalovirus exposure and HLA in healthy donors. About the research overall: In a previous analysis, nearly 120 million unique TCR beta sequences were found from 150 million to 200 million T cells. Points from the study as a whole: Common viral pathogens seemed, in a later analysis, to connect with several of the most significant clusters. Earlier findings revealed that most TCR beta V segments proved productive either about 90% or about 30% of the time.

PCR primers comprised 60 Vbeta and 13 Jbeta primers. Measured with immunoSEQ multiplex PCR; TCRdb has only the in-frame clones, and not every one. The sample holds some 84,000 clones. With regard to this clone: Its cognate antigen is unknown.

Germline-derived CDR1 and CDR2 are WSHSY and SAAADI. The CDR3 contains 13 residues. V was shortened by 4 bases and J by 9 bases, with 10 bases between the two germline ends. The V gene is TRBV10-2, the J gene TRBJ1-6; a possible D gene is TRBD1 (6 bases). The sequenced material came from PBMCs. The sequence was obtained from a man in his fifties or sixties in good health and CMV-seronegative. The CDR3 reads CASSVGGGSPLHF. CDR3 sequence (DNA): TGCGCCAGCAGTGTTGGGGGCGGTTCACCCCTCCACTTT.